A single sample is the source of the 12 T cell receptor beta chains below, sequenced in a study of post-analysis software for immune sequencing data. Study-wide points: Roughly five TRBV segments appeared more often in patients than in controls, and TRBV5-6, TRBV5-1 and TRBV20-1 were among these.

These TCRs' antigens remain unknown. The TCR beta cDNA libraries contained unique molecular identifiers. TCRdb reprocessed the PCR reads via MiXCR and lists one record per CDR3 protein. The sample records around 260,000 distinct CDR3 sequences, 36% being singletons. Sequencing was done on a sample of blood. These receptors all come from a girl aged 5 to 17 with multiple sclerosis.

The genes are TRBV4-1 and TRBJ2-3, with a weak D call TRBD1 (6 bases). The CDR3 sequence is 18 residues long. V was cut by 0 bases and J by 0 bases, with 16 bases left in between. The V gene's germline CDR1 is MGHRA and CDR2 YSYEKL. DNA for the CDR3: TGCGCCAGCAGCCAAGAGGGGGCAGGGGTGGCGAGCACAGATACGCAGTATTTT. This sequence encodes CASSQEGAGVASTDTQYF.

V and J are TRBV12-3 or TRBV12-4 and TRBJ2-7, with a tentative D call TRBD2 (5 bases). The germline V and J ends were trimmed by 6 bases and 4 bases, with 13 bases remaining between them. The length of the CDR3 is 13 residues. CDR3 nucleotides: TGTGCCAGCAGATACGGGGTTGGGTACGAGCAGTACTTC. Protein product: CASRYGVGYEQYF.

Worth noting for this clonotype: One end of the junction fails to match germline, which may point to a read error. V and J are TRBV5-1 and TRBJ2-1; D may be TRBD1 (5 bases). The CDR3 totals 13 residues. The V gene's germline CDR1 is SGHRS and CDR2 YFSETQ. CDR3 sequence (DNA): TGCGCCAGCATGACAGCTCTTACCAATGAGCAGGTCTTC. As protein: CASMTALTNEQVF.

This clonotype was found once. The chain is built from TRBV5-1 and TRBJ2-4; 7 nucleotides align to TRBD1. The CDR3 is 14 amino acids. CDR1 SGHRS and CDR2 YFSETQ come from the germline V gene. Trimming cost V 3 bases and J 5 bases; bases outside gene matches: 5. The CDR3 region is CASSSDRVENIQYF. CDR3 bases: TGCGCCAGCAGCTCCGACAGGGTAGAAAACATTCAGTACTTC. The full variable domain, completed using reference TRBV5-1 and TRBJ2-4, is KAGVTQTPRYLIKTRGQQVTLSCSPISGHRSVSWYQQTPGQGLQFLFEYFSETQRNKGNFPGRFSGRQFSNSRSEMNVSTLELGDSALYLCASSSDRVENIQYFGAGTRLSVL.

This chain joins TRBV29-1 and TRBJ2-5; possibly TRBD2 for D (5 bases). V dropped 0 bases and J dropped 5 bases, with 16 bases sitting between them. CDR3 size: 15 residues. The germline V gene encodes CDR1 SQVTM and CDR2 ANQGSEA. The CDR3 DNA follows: TGCAGCGTTGAAGATGGATCGGCGGAGGAGGAGACCCAGTACTTC. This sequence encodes CSVEDGSAEEETQYF.

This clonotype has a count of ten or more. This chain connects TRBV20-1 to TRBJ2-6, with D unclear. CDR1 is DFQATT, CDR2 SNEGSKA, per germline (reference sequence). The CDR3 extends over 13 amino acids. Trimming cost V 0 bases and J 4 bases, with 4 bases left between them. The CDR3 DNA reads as TGCAGTGCTAGAGATACCGGGGCCAACGTCCTGACTTTC. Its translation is CSARDTGANVLTF.

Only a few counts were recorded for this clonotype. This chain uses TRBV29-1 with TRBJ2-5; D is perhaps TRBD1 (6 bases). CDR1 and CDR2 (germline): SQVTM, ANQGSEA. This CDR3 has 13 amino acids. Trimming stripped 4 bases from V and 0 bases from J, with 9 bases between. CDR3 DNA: TGCAGCGTTGGGGGGACATACCAAGAGACCCAGTACTTC. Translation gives CSVGGTYQETQYF.

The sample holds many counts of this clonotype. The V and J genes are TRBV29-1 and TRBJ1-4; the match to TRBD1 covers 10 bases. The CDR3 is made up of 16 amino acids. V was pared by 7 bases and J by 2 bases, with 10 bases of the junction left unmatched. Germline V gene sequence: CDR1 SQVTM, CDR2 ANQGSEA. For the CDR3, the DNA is TGCAGCGCTAACCCTCGGACAGGGGGTACTAATGAAAAACTGTTTTTT. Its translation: CSANPRTGGTNEKLFF.

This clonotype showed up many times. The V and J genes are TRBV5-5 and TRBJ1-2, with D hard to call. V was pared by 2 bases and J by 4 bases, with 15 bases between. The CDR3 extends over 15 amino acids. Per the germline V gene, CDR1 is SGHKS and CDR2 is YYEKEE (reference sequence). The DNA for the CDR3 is TGTGCCAGCAGCTTAGGAGGCGGAGGACCCTATGGCTACACCTTC. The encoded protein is CASSLGGGGPYGYTF.

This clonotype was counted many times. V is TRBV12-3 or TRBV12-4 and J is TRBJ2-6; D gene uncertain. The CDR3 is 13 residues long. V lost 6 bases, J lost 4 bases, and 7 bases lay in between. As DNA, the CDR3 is TGTGCCAGCAGCTCATCCGGGGCCAACGTCCTGACTTTC. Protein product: CASSSSGANVLTF.

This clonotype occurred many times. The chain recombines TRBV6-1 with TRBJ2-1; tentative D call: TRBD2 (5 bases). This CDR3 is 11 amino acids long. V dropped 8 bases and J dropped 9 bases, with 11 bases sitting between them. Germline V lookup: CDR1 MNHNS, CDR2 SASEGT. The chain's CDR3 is CASSGSREQFF. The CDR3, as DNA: TGTGCCAGCTCGGGAAGTCGTGAGCAGTTCTTC.

This CDR3 reads CASNPSGEGAKNIQYF. The CDR3 coding sequence is TGTGCCAGTAACCCTTCAGGGGAGGGGGCCAAAAACATTCAGTACTTC. The chain is built from TRBV19 and TRBJ2-4; a weak D match, TRBD2 (7 bases). V was trimmed by 7 bases and J by 1 base, leaving 17 bases between them. The CDR3 consists of 16 residues. Germline CDR1 reads LNHDA; CDR2 reads SQIVND (reference sequence).